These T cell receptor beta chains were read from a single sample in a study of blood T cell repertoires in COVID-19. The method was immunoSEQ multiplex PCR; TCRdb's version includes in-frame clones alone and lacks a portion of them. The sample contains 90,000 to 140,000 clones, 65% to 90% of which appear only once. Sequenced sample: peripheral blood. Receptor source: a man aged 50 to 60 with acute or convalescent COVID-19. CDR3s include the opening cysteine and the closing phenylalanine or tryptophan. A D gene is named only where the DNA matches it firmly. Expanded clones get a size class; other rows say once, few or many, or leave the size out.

cdr3_nt: TGTGCCAGCAGCTTAGGACAGGGCTATAGCAATCAGCCCCAGCATTTT
cdr3_aa: CASSLGQGYSNQPQHF
j_call: TRBJ1-5
v_call: TRBV7-8
clone_size: few
d_call: TRBD1

cdr3_nt: TGTGCCAGCAGCTTCGGTCACAGGGATATTAACTATGGCTACACCTTC
cdr3_aa: CASSFGHRDINYGYTF
j_call: TRBJ1-2
v_call: TRBV7-9
clone_size: -
d_call: -

cdr3_nt: TGCAGCGGGCGACAGGGGCTCAACTATGGCTACACCTTC
cdr3_aa: CSGRQGLNYGYTF
j_call: TRBJ1-2
v_call: TRBV29-1
clone_size: -
d_call: TRBD1

cdr3_nt: TGTGCCAGTATGGGGAGGGCCAGGGGAGATGAGCAGTTCTTC
cdr3_aa: CASMGRARGDEQFF
j_call: TRBJ2-1
v_call: TRBV19
clone_size: -
d_call: -

cdr3_nt: TGTGCCAGCAGCTTGGGGGGAGACAGGGCTGGAAACACCATATATTTT
cdr3_aa: CASSLGGDRAGNTIYF
j_call: TRBJ1-3
v_call: TRBV5-4
clone_size: -
d_call: TRBD1

cdr3_nt: TGTGCCAGCAGTCTTAATGATGGCTACACCTTC
cdr3_aa: CASSLNDGYTF
j_call: TRBJ1-2
v_call: TRBV2
clone_size: -
d_call: -

cdr3_nt: TGTGCCAGCTCCGCGGGACAGAAAGAGACCCAGTACTTC
cdr3_aa: CASSAGQKETQYF
j_call: TRBJ2-5
v_call: TRBV18
clone_size: -
d_call: -

cdr3_nt: TGTGCTAGCAGCCCGATGACAGGGATGAACACTGAAGCTTTCTTT
cdr3_aa: CASSPMTGMNTEAFF
j_call: TRBJ1-1
v_call: TRBV7-7
clone_size: few
d_call: TRBD1

cdr3_nt: TGTGCCAGCAGTAAGCGACAGACCCGAACGGGTCAGCCCCAGCATTTT
cdr3_aa: CASSKRQTRTGQPQHF
j_call: TRBJ1-5
v_call: TRBV2
clone_size: many
d_call: -

cdr3_nt: TGTGCCAGTAGTATGGCCACTAGCAATCAGCCCCAGCATTTT
cdr3_aa: CASSMATSNQPQHF
j_call: TRBJ1-5
v_call: TRBV19
clone_size: -
d_call: -

cdr3_nt: TGTGCCAGCAGTTTGGCCTTAGCGGGCTTAAATTACGAGCAGTACTTC
cdr3_aa: CASSLALAGLNYEQYF
j_call: TRBJ2-7
v_call: TRBV28
clone_size: -
d_call: TRBD2

cdr3_nt: TGCGCCAGCACCATAAGGACTAGCGGGGGGAGGCCGAACACCGGGGAGCTGTTTTTT
cdr3_aa: CASTIRTSGGRPNTGELFF
j_call: TRBJ2-2
v_call: TRBV5-1
clone_size: once
d_call: TRBD2

cdr3_nt: TGTGCCAGCAGCCCAATGGGCAGGAATGAGCAGTTCTTC
cdr3_aa: CASSPMGRNEQFF
j_call: TRBJ2-1
v_call: TRBV5-6
clone_size: -
d_call: -

cdr3_nt: TGTGCCAGCAGCCAACGAAGCGGGAACAATGAGCAGTTCTTC
cdr3_aa: CASSQRSGNNEQFF
j_call: TRBJ2-1
v_call: TRBV4-2
clone_size: -
d_call: TRBD2

cdr3_nt: TGTGCCAGCACTGACAGCTACGAGCAGTACTTC
cdr3_aa: CASTDSYEQYF
j_call: TRBJ2-7
v_call: TRBV6-6
clone_size: -
d_call: -

cdr3_nt: TGTGCCAGCACGGGGTACACTGAAGCTTTCTTT
cdr3_aa: CASTGYTEAFF
j_call: TRBJ1-1
v_call: TRBV6-5
clone_size: -
d_call: -

cdr3_nt: TGTGCCAGCAGTTTATTGGGACAGGGCTCCTACGAGCAGTACTTC
cdr3_aa: CASSLLGQGSYEQYF
j_call: TRBJ2-7
v_call: TRBV28
clone_size: -
d_call: TRBD1

cdr3_nt: TGTGCCAGCAGCCCCGAGTTGGACACTGAAGCTTTCTTT
cdr3_aa: CASSPELDTEAFF
j_call: TRBJ1-1
v_call: TRBV7-3
clone_size: -
d_call: -

cdr3_nt: TGTGCCAGCAGTTTGACCGCACGCAGGACAACCTACGAGCAGTACTTC
cdr3_aa: CASSLTARRTTYEQYF
j_call: TRBJ2-7
v_call: TRBV5-6
clone_size: -
d_call: -

cdr3_nt: TGTGCCAGCAGCCTAAACATGGCAGACACTGAAGCTTTCTTT
cdr3_aa: CASSLNMADTEAFF
j_call: TRBJ1-1
v_call: TRBV7-3
clone_size: few
d_call: -

cdr3_nt: TGTGCCAGCAGCCGGGGACAGGGTGGCTACGAGCAGTACTTC
cdr3_aa: CASSRGQGGYEQYF
j_call: TRBJ2-7
v_call: TRBV27
clone_size: once
d_call: TRBD1

cdr3_nt: TGTGCCAGCAGACAGGCGGCGAAGACCCAGTACTTC
cdr3_aa: CASRQAAKTQYF
j_call: TRBJ2-5
v_call: TRBV6-5
clone_size: -
d_call: -

cdr3_nt: TGTGCCAGCAGTGAACAGGGCCCGGGAAACACCATATATTTT
cdr3_aa: CASSEQGPGNTIYF
j_call: TRBJ1-3
v_call: TRBV28
clone_size: -
d_call: -

cdr3_nt: TGTGCCAGCAGCCAAGTTGGCACATACAATGAGCAGTTCTTC
cdr3_aa: CASSQVGTYNEQFF
j_call: TRBJ2-1
v_call: TRBV14
clone_size: -
d_call: -

cdr3_nt: TGTGCCAGTAGTATAGACCGGGACAGGGACAACTATGGCTACACCTTC
cdr3_aa: CASSIDRDRDNYGYTF
j_call: TRBJ1-2
v_call: TRBV19
clone_size: -
d_call: TRBD1

cdr3_nt: TGTGCCATCAGTGATTCTAGCGGGGGCCTCACAGATACGCAGTATTTT
cdr3_aa: CAISDSSGGLTDTQYF
j_call: TRBJ2-3
v_call: TRBV10-3
clone_size: -
d_call: TRBD2

cdr3_nt: TGTGCCAGCAGTTTTCGGGGTGGGCACTATGGCTACACCTTC
cdr3_aa: CASSFRGGHYGYTF
j_call: TRBJ1-2
v_call: TRBV7-2
clone_size: -
d_call: -

cdr3_nt: TGTGCCAGCAGCTTATCCGGGACAGGGGTTCACGAGCAGTACTTC
cdr3_aa: CASSLSGTGVHEQYF
j_call: TRBJ2-7
v_call: TRBV7-9
clone_size: -
d_call: TRBD1

cdr3_nt: TGTGCCAGCAGCCCCTCCATGGAGAATGGAGTCAAAAGAGTTTATGGCTACACCTTC
cdr3_aa: CASSPSMENGVKRVYGYTF
j_call: TRBJ1-2
v_call: TRBV11-2
clone_size: -
d_call: -

cdr3_nt: TGCGCCAGCAGCCCGGGACAGGGAAATACTGAAGCTTTCTTT
cdr3_aa: CASSPGQGNTEAFF
j_call: TRBJ1-1
v_call: TRBV5-1
clone_size: -
d_call: TRBD1